These 12 T cell receptor beta chains were sequenced from one sample in a study of blood T cell repertoires in COVID-19. Sequencing was performed with immunoSEQ multiplex PCR; in TCRdb, only in-frame clones are kept and a portion is missing. Here the sample spans roughly 200,000 clones, over 75% being singletons. Sequencing used PBMCs or T cells enriched from blood (not recorded which). The receptors were sampled from a man aged 30 to 39 in a cohort exposed to, infected with or recovered from COVID-19 (not recorded which).

This rearrangement joins TRBV5-1 to TRBJ1-1, with a possible D match to TRBD1 (5 bases). Trimming cost V 0 bases and J 3 bases, with 12 bases left between them. This CDR3 is built from 15 residues. Germline V gene sequence: CDR1 SGHRS, CDR2 YFSETQ. As DNA, the CDR3 is TGCGCCAGCAGCTTGGGCACGGGGGTGGACACTGAAGCTTTCTTT. Amino acid sequence: CASSLGTGVDTEAFF.

The count of this clone is one. The rearrangement links TRBV5-1 to TRBJ1-1, with D perhaps matching TRBD1 (6 bases). V was clipped by 5 bases and J by 1 base, with 12 bases between them. From germline, CDR1 is SGHRS and CDR2 YFSETQ. The CDR3 has 14 amino acids. The CDR3 nucleotides are TGCGCCAGCAGAAAAGTACAGGGGAACACTGAAGCTTTCTTT. Its protein is CASRKVQGNTEAFF.

The chain combines TRBV7-8 with TRBJ1-4; 7 nucleotides line up with TRBD1. The trim removed 5 bases at V and 8 bases at J, leaving 11 bases unmatched. The germline V gene encodes CDR1 SGHVS and CDR2 FQNEAQ. The CDR3 runs 15 residues. The CDR3 here is CASSPIDRAGEKLFF. The CDR3 nucleotides are TGTGCCAGCAGCCCAATTGACAGGGCGGGGGAAAAACTGTTTTTT. Combining the CDR3 with reference TRBV7-8 and TRBJ1-4 gives the whole variable domain GAGVSQSPRYKVAKRGQDVALRCDPISGHVSLFWYQQALGQGPEFLTYFQNEAQLDKSGLPSDRFFAERPEGSVSTLKIQRTQQEDSAVYLCASSPIDRAGEKLFFGSGTQLSVL.

The rearrangement uses TRBV11-2 and TRBJ2-1; 11 nucleotides agree with TRBD2. V shed 5 bases, J shed 4 bases, and the junction held 7 bases outside the gene matches. In germline, CDR1 is SGHAT, CDR2 FQNNGV. This CDR3 is built from 16 residues. The DNA for the CDR3 is TGTGCCAGCAGCCCCGGGACTAGCGGAGTGTACAATGAGCAGTTCTTC. Translating it yields CASSPGTSGVYNEQFF.

DNA for the CDR3: TGTGCCAGCAGCTTGGCATGGGCCACTGAAGCTTTCTTT. Translating it yields CASSLAWATEAFF. V is TRBV5-6 and J is TRBJ1-1; D uncertain. V lost 0 bases, J lost 4 bases, and 7 bases lay in between. Germline V CDR1 and CDR2: SGHDT, YYEEEE. The length of the CDR3 is 13 residues.

This chain uses TRBV9 with TRBJ2-1; D might be TRBD2 (6 bases). The CDR3 has 15 amino acids. V dropped 0 bases and J dropped 7 bases, with 14 bases sitting between them. The germline V gene encodes CDR1 SGDLS and CDR2 YYNGEE. CDR3 in DNA: TGTGCCAGCAGCGTAGCCCTTACGGGGGTTAATGAGCAGTTCTTC. Protein product: CASSVALTGVNEQFF. The whole variable domain, remainder taken from reference TRBV9 and TRBJ2-1, is DSGVTQTPKHLITATGQRVTLRCSPRSGDLSVYWYQQSLDQGLQFLIQYYNGEERAKGNILERFSAQQFPDLHSELNLSSLELGDSALYFCASSVALTGVNEQFFGPGTRLTVL.

The chain employs TRBV7-8 and TRBJ2-7; TRBD2 matches 7 bases. Germline CDR1 SGHVS, CDR2 FQNEAQ. V shed 2 bases, J shed 4 bases, and the junction held 8 bases outside the gene matches. The CDR3 totals 15 residues. The CDR3 reads CASSLRLLREYEQYF. CDR3 coding DNA: TGTGCCAGCAGCTTAAGGCTACTGCGGGAGTACGAGCAGTACTTC.

This rearrangement joins TRBV27 to TRBJ1-5; D perhaps matches TRBD1 (6 bases). The CDR3 is made up of 15 amino acids. Germline lookup yields CDR1 MNHEY and CDR2 SMNVEV (reference sequence). Between the trimmed V and J ends, which lost 5 bases and 4 bases, there was a span of 15 bases. CDR3 sequence: CASSPPPGVNQPQHF. Written as DNA, the CDR3 is TGTGCCAGCAGTCCCCCCCCAGGGGTAAATCAGCCCCAGCATTTT.

This clone was seen only once. The chain joins TRBV6-5 to TRBJ2-1; 10 positions match TRBD2. V lost 7 bases and J lost 8; bases outside the gene matches: 11. This CDR3 is 15 amino acids long. From germline, CDR1 is MNHEY and CDR2 SVGAGI. CDR3 sequence: CASTVLAGVHDEQFF. CDR3 in DNA: TGTGCCAGCACCGTGCTAGCGGGAGTTCACGATGAGCAGTTCTTC.

The gene calls are TRBV6-5 and TRBJ1-3, with D possibly TRBD1 on 5 matching bases. V lost 2 bases to trimming and J lost 0 bases, with 8 bases between them. CDR1 MNHEY and CDR2 SVGAGI come from the germline V gene. The CDR3 extends over 15 amino acids. The CDR3 reads CASSYAGGSGNTIYF. CDR3 nucleotides: TGTGCCAGCAGTTACGCGGGGGGCTCTGGAAACACCATATATTTT.

This chain uses TRBV7-3 with TRBJ2-2; D is possibly TRBD2 (6 bases). Per the germline V gene, CDR1 is SGHTA and CDR2 is FQGTGA. Between the trimmed V and J ends, which lost 1 base and 4 bases, there was a span of 7 bases. The CDR3 consists of 14 residues. The CDR3 bases are TGTGCCAGCAGCTTAAGCGGGATCACCGGGGAGCTGTTTTTT. This sequence encodes CASSLSGITGELFF.

This chain connects TRBV5-1 to TRBJ2-3; 9 bases align to TRBD2. Looked up from germline, CDR1 is SGHRS and CDR2 is YFSETQ. V shed 7 bases, J shed 4 bases, and the junction held 7 bases outside the gene matches. The CDR3 has 14 amino acids. This CDR3 is CASDASGTADTQYF. The CDR3 DNA is TGCGCCAGCGACGCTAGCGGGACGGCAGATACGCAGTATTTT.